One and the same sample provided the 9 T cell receptor beta chains below, sequenced in a study of blood T cells in healthy people across ages. Combining a sample-barcoded 5' primer with a J-beta primer mix, a second PCR ran for roughly 7 to 12 cycles. TCRdb independently ran MiXCR on the 5' RACE reads; one entry per CDR3 protein. This table has hundreds of thousands of distinct CDR3 sequences, roughly 58% appearing once. Sequencing was performed on blood. These receptors were taken from a man aged 55-75 years in good health.

This clonotype was seen a handful of times. This chain joins TRBV19 and TRBJ2-5; the D is unclear. V lost 6 bases and J 2 bases, leaving 13 bases between the germline ends. This CDR3 region has 14 residues. Germline loops: CDR1 LNHDA, CDR2 SQIVND (reference sequence). CDR3 nucleotide sequence: TGTGCCAGTAGCGAGACAAAGACTCAAGAGACCCAGTACTTC. As protein: CASSETKTQETQYF.

This clonotype was seen a few times. V is TRBV7-2 and J is TRBJ2-3; TRBD1 matches 7 bases. There are 15 residues in the CDR3. CDR1 SGHTA and CDR2 FQGNSA come from the germline V gene. V gave up 4 bases and J gave up 5 bases; unmatched junction bases: 9. The CDR3 sequence: CASSSRQGRIDTQYF. The CDR3 nucleotides read TGTGCCAGCAGCTCCCGACAGGGTCGAATAGATACGCAGTATTTT.

This chain joins TRBV12-3 or TRBV12-4 and TRBJ2-7, with 11 bases matching TRBD2. The CDR3 runs 15 residues. The ends lost 2 bases at V and 4 bases at J; junction bases unmatched: 4. CDR3: CASSLWLAGGYEQYF. CDR3 coding DNA: TGTGCCAGCAGTTTATGGCTAGCGGGGGGATACGAGCAGTACTTC.

This clonotype has just a few counts. The chain uses TRBV5-1 and TRBJ2-7; possible D gene TRBD2, 5 bases. V lost 5 bases and J 2 bases, leaving 17 bases between the germline ends. The germline V gene encodes CDR1 SGHRS and CDR2 YFSETQ. The CDR3 is 15 residues long. CDR3 DNA: TGCGCCAGCAGAATACAGACGGAGGCTGCCTACGAGCAGTACTTC. It codes for CASRIQTEAAYEQYF.

In its sample, this clonotype was seen a few times. The chain employs TRBV7-8 and TRBJ2-7; D is unclear. Near its end, the DNA agrees better with TRBJ2-5, so the J call may be wrong. Germline CDR1 reads SGHVS; CDR2 reads FQNEAQ. CDR3 length: 14 residues. The CDR3 is CASSLNALGETQYF. The DNA of the CDR3 is TGTGCCAGCAGCTTAAATGCCCTAGGAGAGACCCAGTACTTC.

To note about this clonotype: One base away lies a much larger clone, so this may be a sequencing read error. V and J are TRBV5-1 and TRBJ1-1; a possible D gene is TRBD1 (5 bases). Germline CDR1 reads SGHRS; CDR2 reads YFSETQ. The ends were cut back, 2 bases at V and 1 base at J, with 12 bases in the middle. The CDR3 covers 15 residues. CDR3 sequence (DNA): TGCGCCAGCAGCTTCAGGACAATACCGAACACTGAAGCTTTCTTT. Its protein product is CASSFRTIPNTEAFF. Combining the CDR3 with reference TRBV5-1 and TRBJ1-1 gives the whole variable domain KAGVTQTPRYLIKTRGQQVTLSCSPISGHRSVSWYQQTPGQGLQFLFEYFSETQRNKGNFPGRFSGRQFSNSRSEMNVSTLELGDSALYLCASSFRTIPNTEAFFGQGTRLTVV.

This clonotype appeared a single time. A read error may account for a junction end that differs from germline. The chain links TRBV18 to TRBJ1-1; TRBD1 matches at 10 bases. The CDR3 totals 16 residues. CDR1 and CDR2 from the germline V gene are KGHSH and LQKENI. The DNA of the CDR3 is TGTGCCAGCTCACCAAGGACAGGGGGATTAAACACTGGAGCTTTCTTT. Residues: CASSPRTGGLNTGAFF. Looking up the rest from reference TRBV18 and TRBJ1-1 gives the full variable domain: NAGVMQNPRHLVRRRGQEARLRCSPMKGHSHVYWYRQLPEEGLKFMVYLQKENIIDESGMPKERFSAEFPKEGPSILRIQQVVRGDSAAYFCASSPRTGGLNTGAFFGQGTRLTVV.

This rearrangement joins TRBV12-3 or TRBV12-4 to TRBJ2-1, with D tentatively TRBD2 (5 bases). The CDR3 contains 14 residues. V shed 1 base and J shed 8 bases, with 12 bases lying between them. CDR3 DNA sequence: TGTGCCAGCAGTTTAGGGGTTTCGCGGGATGAGCAGTTCTTC. Its protein product is CASSLGVSRDEQFF.

The gene calls are TRBV6-1 and TRBJ1-1, with D uncertain. CDR1 is MNHNS, CDR2 SASEGT, per germline. CDR3 length: 13 amino acids. Trimming took 6 bases from V and 1 from J, leaving 9 bases between them. CDR3 sequence reads: CASRDTANTEAFF. CDR3 nucleotide sequence: TGTGCCAGCAGAGACACGGCGAACACTGAAGCTTTCTTT.